This T cell receptor (beta chain) was documented in a study of breast tumors, draining lymph nodes, adjacent tissues. TCRdb called the multiplex PCR reads again in MiXCR, with one record for every CDR3 protein. In the table there are tens of thousands of distinct CDR3 sequences, approximately 19% of which are singletons. The CDR3 is 15 amino acids. Germline V gene lookup returns CDR1 SGHRS and CDR2 YFSETQ. V gave up 0 bases and J gave up 3 bases, with 13 bases separating them. Axillary draining lymph nodes of breast cancer patients supplied the node samples. This clonotype has at least ten counts. The chain is built from TRBV5-1 and TRBJ2-7, with D perhaps matching TRBD2 (7 bases). The origin of this receptor is a female donor with breast cancer. Some clones in this sample may be carry-over from other donors' samples. Sample: axillary lymph node tissue. The CDR3 bases are TGCGCCAGCAGCTTGGCCCCGGGGGGCGACTACGAGCAGTACTTC. Translation: CASSLAPGGDYEQYF.